This T cell receptor (beta chain) is drawn from a study of identical twins. Worth noting for this clonotype: Its antigen is currently unknown.

Study results and caveats: Partial confounding of zero-insertion analyses by invariant MAIT and iNKT cells was possible. Insertions were reduced in abundant cord blood beta clonotypes but not in memory repertoires. Excess sharing between twins was weaker in beta out-of-frame sequences.

V was pared by 1 base and J by 0 bases, with 13 bases between. Germline V gives CDR1 MNHNY, CDR2 SVGAGI (reference sequence). The CDR3 has 17 residues. Unique molecular identifiers were present on cDNA, and template switching added a universal primer site. Using its own MiXCR run on the 5' RACE reads, TCRdb lists one record per CDR3 protein. This table holds 1.5 million to 2 million distinct CDR3 sequences, under 35% found once. This sequence joins TRBV6-6 and TRBJ1-5; D gene ambiguous. The TCR comes from a newborn girl in good health. Sequencing input: cord blood. The CDR3 DNA reads TGTGCCAGCAGTTACTTTTACGGGGAACATAGCAATCAGCCCCAGCATTTT. It codes for CASSYFYGEHSNQPQHF.